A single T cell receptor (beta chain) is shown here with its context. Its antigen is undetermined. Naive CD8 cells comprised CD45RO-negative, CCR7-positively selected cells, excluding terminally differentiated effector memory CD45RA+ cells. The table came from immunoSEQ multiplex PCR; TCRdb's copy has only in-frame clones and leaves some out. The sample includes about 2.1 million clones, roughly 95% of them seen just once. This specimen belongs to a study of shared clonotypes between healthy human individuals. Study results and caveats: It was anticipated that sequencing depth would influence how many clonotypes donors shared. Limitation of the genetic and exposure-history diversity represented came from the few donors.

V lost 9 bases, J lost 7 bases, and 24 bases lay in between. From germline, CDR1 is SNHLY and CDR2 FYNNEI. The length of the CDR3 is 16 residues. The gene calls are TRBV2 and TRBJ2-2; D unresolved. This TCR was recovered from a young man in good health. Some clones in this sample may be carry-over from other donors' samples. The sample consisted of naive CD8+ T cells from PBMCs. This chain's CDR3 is CASRIRATAEVGELFF. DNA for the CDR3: TGTGCCAGTCGAATCCGGGCCACGGCAGAGGTCGGGGAGCTGTTTTTT.